This T cell receptor (beta chain) was captured in a study of T-cell reconstitution after alpha-beta-depleted transplantation in children. Study findings and constraints: T-cell numbers and diversity one year post-transplant derived largely from freshly generated T cells. Some patients' high day-60 TCRbeta diversity was attributed to recipient cells surviving conditioning. Several hundred graft clones that had expanded were reportedly the source of alpha-beta T cells about two months after transplant.

A TCRbeta library incorporating unique molecular identifiers was prepared. TCRdb re-derived calls from the PCR reads in MiXCR, one entry per CDR3 protein. The sample has hundreds of thousands of distinct CDR3 sequences; roughly 13% are singletons. To note about this clonotype: The target antigen is unknown.

The source was PBMCs, mostly from graft donor cells, collected 360 days after TCRalphabeta/CD19-depleted stem cell transplant. The receptor was isolated from a male patient younger than 18 who had a stem cell transplant for acute myeloid leukemia, so the T cells may come from the graft donor.

CDR3 amino acids: CASSTNNEQFF. DNA for the CDR3: TGTGCCAGCAGCACGAACAATGAGCAGTTCTTC. The chain links TRBV9 to TRBJ2-1; D ambiguous. The germline V and J ends were trimmed by 4 bases and 5 bases, with 4 bases remaining between them. Germline loops: CDR1 SGDLS, CDR2 YYNGEE. The CDR3 has 11 amino acids.